This section outlines one T cell receptor (beta chain) sequence together with its context. The antigen remains unidentified. The CDR3 is made up of 14 amino acids. The V end was cut by 0 bases, the J end by 6 bases, with 10 bases between. Germline V CDR1 and CDR2: SGDLS, YYNGEE. This specimen belongs to a study of OX40 agonist ivuxolimab in advanced cancers. The study's findings and limits: Doses of 0.1 to 3.0 mg/kg were accompanied by clonal expansion of CD4+ and CD8+ blood T cells by week 6. Compared with CD4+, CD8+ T cells on average had more expanded clones.

The method was immunoSEQ multiplex PCR; TCRdb's version includes in-frame clones alone and lacks a portion of them. The table has under 40,000 clones, just over 90% seen once; the top ten hold 4% to 5.5%. Here the sequenced sample was CD4+ or CD8+ T cells sorted from blood, taken in a trial of the OX40 agonist ivuxolimab. J is TRBJ1-5 and V is TRBV9, with D possibly being TRBD1 (5 bases). The receptor was derived from an adult with an advanced solid tumor such as melanoma, head and neck, liver or kidney cancer. The CDR3 sequence: CASSVAGGGQPQHF. In nucleotides, the CDR3 is TGTGCCAGCAGCGTAGCCGGGGGTGGTCAGCCCCAGCATTTT.